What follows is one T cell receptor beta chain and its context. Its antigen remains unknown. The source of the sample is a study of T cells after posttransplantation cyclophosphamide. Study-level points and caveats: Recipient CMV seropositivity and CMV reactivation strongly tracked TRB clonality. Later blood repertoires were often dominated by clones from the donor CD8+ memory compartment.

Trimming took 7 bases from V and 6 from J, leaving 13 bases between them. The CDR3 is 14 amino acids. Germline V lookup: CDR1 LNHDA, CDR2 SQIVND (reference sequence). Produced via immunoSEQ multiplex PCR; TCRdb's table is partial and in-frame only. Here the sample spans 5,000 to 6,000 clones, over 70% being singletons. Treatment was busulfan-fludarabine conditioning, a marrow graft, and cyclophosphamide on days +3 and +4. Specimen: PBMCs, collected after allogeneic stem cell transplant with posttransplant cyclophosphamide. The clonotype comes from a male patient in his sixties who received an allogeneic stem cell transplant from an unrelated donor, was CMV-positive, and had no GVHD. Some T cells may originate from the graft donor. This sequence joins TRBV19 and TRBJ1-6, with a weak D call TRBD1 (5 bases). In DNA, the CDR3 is TGTGCCAGTAAGGAGGGGCTGACTAATTCACCCCTCCACTTT. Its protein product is CASKEGLTNSPLHF.